The clone carrying this TCR beta chain was found many times. Its antigen is unknown. Germline V CDR1 and CDR2: LNHNV, YYDKDF (reference sequence). CDR3 length: 14 amino acids. Trimming removed 5 bases from V and 7 bases from J; junction bases left unmatched: 8. Regarding time point: longitudinal time-point 3. Unsorted libraries were prepared from 2 million PBMCs that had been stored at -80 C. The source of the sample is a study of neurological immune-mediated disorders. Study-level findings and limits: Private repertoires in all groups were suggested, as expanded clones shared no CDR3 amino acid sequences across subjects.

A 10-nucleotide random UMI tagged transcripts in template-switch 5'RACE cDNA synthesis. One entry per CDR3 protein, called by TCRdb with MiXCR from the 5' RACE reads. In the table there are under 130,000 distinct CDR3 sequences, more than 10% of which are singletons. Specimen: PBMCs. The chain links TRBV15 to TRBJ2-1, with 7 bases aligning to TRBD2. The TCR comes from a female donor with HTLV-1-associated myelopathy (HAM/TSP). The CDR3 nucleotides are TGTGCCACCAGCTATTGGGACGGGGGGAATGAGCAGTTCTTC. It is translated as CATSYWDGGNEQFF.